What follows describes a single TCR beta chain. This clonotype has only a few counts. Its antigen target is currently unknown. No quality values exist for individual bases; no much larger clone is one base distant. The library relied on 5' RACE. Sequencer: Illumina HiSeq 2000. A universal primer binding site was added through template switching, and the final cDNA carried a unique molecular identifier so that TCR cDNA molecules could be counted accurately. Specific primers in the conserved constant-segment region were used to synthesize first-strand cDNA for the TCR alpha and beta chains. To control for contamination, every cDNA library carried two barcodes: a SMART-Mk sample barcode plus Illumina barcodes. TruSeq adapter sequences and Illumina sample barcodes were added in two successive PCR steps. The Illumina HiSeq platform was used with custom primers to sequence TCR alpha and beta cDNA libraries. As for how the authors treated the data: Raw reads were processed with MiGEC to extract unique molecular identifiers, and MiXCR was used to determine CDR3 positions. Recombination models were inferred per individual with the repgenHMM and IGoR tools using an EM algorithm. The analysis of shared clonotypes was done with the tcR package in R, with sharing normalized by the product of cloneset sizes. Out-of-frame nonproductive sequences were analyzed to study raw recombination free of thymic and clonal selection effects. TCRdb reprocessing: public reads trimmed at Q25 with fastp, clones called with MiXCR, in-frame beta chains kept. CDR3 protein duplicates are merged, each entry listing the most common genes and DNA. The V and J calls here are based on TCRdb, not the publication. A total of about 450,000 distinct CDR3 sequences appear in this sample, roughly 20% of them only once. The ten biggest clones cover roughly 12% of the sample.

For this chain, trimming is 2 bases at the V end and 1 base at the J end, and the number of junction bases without a gene match is 2. Including the terminal cysteine and phenylalanine, the CDR3 comprises 15 residues. Only CDR3 DNA is held: 45 bases, read in frame from base 1. Sequences MGHRA (CDR1) and YSYEKL (CDR2) are obtained from the germline V gene. These data are taken from a study of identical twins (dated by TCRdb to the mid-2010s). At the level of the whole study: The study deep-sequenced TCR alpha and beta repertoires from monozygotic twins, unrelated adults of various ages and cord blood to test whether fetal clonotypes persist. To rule out contamination, the twin experiments were replicated at different times with different library preparation protocols. What the research found in general, with its limitations: In beta out-of-frame sequences, excess twin sharing was weaker, because having fewer shared sequences lowered the signal-to-noise ratio. Zero-insertion analyses could be partly confounded by invariant T cells such as MAIT and iNKT, although diverse VJ usage argued against such confounding for most clonotypes. Conclusions relied on cross-sectional statistical analysis, since the same donors could not be followed over many years. Fewer insertions were carried by abundant cord blood beta clonotypes; a weaker similar trend was observed in young adult naive repertoires, while no such trend was observed in memory repertoires. Compared with coincidental sharing between unrelated individuals, an excess of low generation-probability sequences was observed among out-of-frame TCR alpha sequences shared between twins. Out-of-frame TCR alpha sharing in monozygotic twins was systematically underestimated by recombination models, whereas sharing between unrelated individuals was in agreement with the recombination models.

Every donor in the study was a healthy Caucasian. Three unrelated non-twin adults were also sequenced: a male aged 18 to 29, a male aged 50 to 60 and a female aged 50 to 60. Miltenyi CD45RO+ enrichment and human naive T-cell isolation kits were used to isolate memory (CD45RO+) and naive T cells from PBMC. The V and J genes are TRBV4-1 and TRBJ1-1, with TRBD1 matching 9 junction bases. Source material: naive T cells sorted from blood. What this sample's cell subset or site label stands for: cells isolated with a human naive T-cell isolation kit. The origin of this receptor is a man aged 45-65 years in good health. The DNA sequence follows: TGCGCCAGCAGCCAATGGGACAGGGCGAACACTGAAGCTTTCTTT. It encodes CASSQWDRANTEAFF.